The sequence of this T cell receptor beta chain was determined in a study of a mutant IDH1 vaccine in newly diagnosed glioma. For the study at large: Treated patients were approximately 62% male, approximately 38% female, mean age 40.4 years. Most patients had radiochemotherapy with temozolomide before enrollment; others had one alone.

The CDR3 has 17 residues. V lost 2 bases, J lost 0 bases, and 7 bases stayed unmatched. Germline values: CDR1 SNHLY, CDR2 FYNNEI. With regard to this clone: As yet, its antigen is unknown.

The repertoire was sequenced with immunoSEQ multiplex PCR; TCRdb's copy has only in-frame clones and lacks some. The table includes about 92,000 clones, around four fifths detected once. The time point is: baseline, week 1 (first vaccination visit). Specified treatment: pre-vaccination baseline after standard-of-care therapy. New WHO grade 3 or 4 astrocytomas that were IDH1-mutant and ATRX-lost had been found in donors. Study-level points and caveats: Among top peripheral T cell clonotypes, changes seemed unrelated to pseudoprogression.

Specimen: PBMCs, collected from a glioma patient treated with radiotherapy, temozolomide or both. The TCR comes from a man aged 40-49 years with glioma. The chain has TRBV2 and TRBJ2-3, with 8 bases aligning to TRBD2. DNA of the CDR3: TGTGCCAGCAGTGAATGGGGACTAGAGGGTAGCACAGATACGCAGTATTTT. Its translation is CASSEWGLEGSTDTQYF.